Following are 26 T cell receptor beta chains from one sample sequenced in a study of blood T cells in healthy people across ages. For the second PCR, which ran for about 7 to 11 cycles, a sample-barcoded 5' primer and a J-beta primer mix were used. MiXCR, applied by TCRdb to the 5' RACE reads, yields one record per CDR3 protein. Of around 1.7 million distinct CDR3 sequences listed, roughly 28% are singletons. Sequencing input: blood. These receptors were collected from a woman aged 25-40 years in good health.

V gene TRBV20-1 combines with J gene TRBJ2-7; 10 nucleotides align to TRBD1. Per germline, CDR1 DFQATT and CDR2 SNEGSKA (reference sequence). V gave up 6 bases and J gave up 2 bases; unmatched junction bases: 7. CDR3 length: 14 residues. Written as DNA, the CDR3 is TGCAGTGCCTTGACAGGGGGCAGGGCCTACGAGCAGTACTTC. Residues: CSALTGGRAYEQYF.

The chain joins TRBV4-1 to TRBJ2-7, with D possibly TRBD1 on 6 matching bases. Germline CDR1 reads MGHRA; CDR2 reads YSYEKL. V was cut by 4 bases and J by 4 bases, with 26 bases left in between. The length of the CDR3 is 18 residues. The CDR3 protein is CASSLSDSGKWEPYEQYF. The DNA of the CDR3 is TGCGCCAGCAGCCTATCGGACAGTGGGAAATGGGAACCTTACGAGCAGTACTTC.

The chain carries TRBV6-6 and TRBJ2-7, with D possibly matching TRBD1 (5 bases). V lost 3 bases, J lost 4 bases, and 13 bases lay in between. Germline CDR1 is MNHNY and CDR2 is SVGAGI (reference sequence). The CDR3 length is 14 residues. Here the CDR3 DNA reads TGTGCCAGCAGTTATCAGGGCGGACGTTACGAGCAGTACTTC. Translated, it gives CASSYQGGRYEQYF.

This clonotype was counted a few times. The chain couples TRBV7-2 to TRBJ2-3, with D maybe TRBD1 (5 bases). Trimming cost V 5 bases and J 2 bases, with 11 bases left between them. CDR1 is SGHTA, CDR2 FQGNSA, per germline. The length of the CDR3 is 14 residues. CDR3 DNA sequence: TGTGCCAGCAGCCAAAGGGGATTCACAGATACGCAGTATTTT. Residues: CASSQRGFTDTQYF. Drawing the rest from reference TRBV7-2 and TRBJ2-3, the complete variable domain is GAGVSQSPSNKVTEKGKDVELRCDPISGHTALYWYRQSLGQGLEFLIYFQGNSAPDKSGLPSDRFSAERTGGSVSTLTIQRTQQEDSAVYLCASSQRGFTDTQYFGPGTRLTVL.

This clonotype was seen ten or more times. This sequence joins TRBV5-1 and TRBJ1-2; 11 bases match TRBD1. Trimming cost V 1 base and J 8 bases; bases outside gene matches: 7. The V gene's germline CDR1 is SGHRS and CDR2 YFSETQ. The CDR3 runs 15 residues. The CDR3 is CASSLSGQGDIGYTF. CDR3 nucleotide sequence: TGCGCCAGCAGCTTGTCGGGACAGGGGGATATCGGCTACACCTTC.

The chain links TRBV4-2 to TRBJ2-7; possibly TRBD2 for D (6 bases). The CDR3 totals 16 residues. Looked up from germline, CDR1 is LGHNA and CDR2 is YNFKEQ. Trimming stripped 3 bases from V and 0 bases from J, with 15 bases between. The CDR3 DNA reads TGTGCCAGCAGCCAGGCTGCCTCCGGGAGCTCCTACGAGCAGTACTTC. Residues: CASSQAASGSSYEQYF.

A few counts support this clonotype. This chain links TRBV6-5 with TRBJ1-4; 7 positions agree with TRBD1. Germline lookup yields CDR1 MNHEY and CDR2 SVGAGI. J lost 7 bases, V lost 6 bases, and 8 bases had no gene match. The CDR3 has 14 residues. In DNA, the CDR3 is TGTGCCAGCAGCCCGGGACAGCCAGGTGAAAAACTGTTTTTT. Its translation: CASSPGQPGEKLFF.

This clonotype showed up just a few times. The chain employs TRBV29-1 and TRBJ1-4; 7 bases line up with TRBD1. Unmatched junction bases numbered 5, after V lost 4 bases and J lost 6 bases. The CDR3 extends over 13 amino acids. The germline V gene encodes CDR1 SQVTM and CDR2 ANQGSEA. The CDR3, as DNA: TGCAGCGTTGCGAGGGGGCTCGATGAAAAACTGTTTTTT. Residues: CSVARGLDEKLFF.

This clonotype appeared many times. The genes are TRBV12-3 or TRBV12-4 and TRBJ2-6, with D perhaps TRBD2 (5 bases). CDR3 length equals 16 residues. V gave up 5 bases and J gave up 0 bases, with 11 bases separating them. Here the CDR3 DNA reads TGTGCCAGCAGTCCCTTGGGAGTCTCTGGGGCCAACGTCCTGACTTTC. The encoded protein is CASSPLGVSGANVLTF.

J is TRBJ2-1 and V is TRBV4-2, with D possibly being TRBD2 (7 bases). Germline CDR1 is LGHNA and CDR2 is YNFKEQ. V lost 4 bases to trimming and J lost 8 bases, with 15 bases between them. The CDR3 length is 14 residues. CDR3 sequence reads: CASSLSQGRDEQFF. The CDR3 DNA reads as TGTGCCAGCAGCCTTTCCCAGGGGAGGGATGAGCAGTTCTTC.

For this clonotype: One junction end disagrees with the germline gene, perhaps due to a read error. The chain combines TRBV29-1 with TRBJ2-6, with TRBD2 matching over 7 bases. The CDR3 sequence is 16 residues long. CDR1 is SQVTM and CDR2 is ANQGSEA in the germline V gene. The CDR3 loop reads CSARERDQAGANILTF. CDR3 coding DNA: TGCAGCGCACGAGAGCGGGACCAGGCTGGGGCCAACATCCTGACTTTC.

This clonotype was picked up a small number of times. The chain recombines TRBV6-5 with TRBJ2-7; D remains unclear. The CDR3 contains 13 residues. V was shortened by 2 bases and J by 2 bases, with 7 bases between the two germline ends. CDR1 MNHEY and CDR2 SVGAGI come from the germline V gene. CDR3 nucleotide sequence: TGTGCCAGCAGTTACGGGGTAGCCTACGAGCAGTACTTC. Its translation is CASSYGVAYEQYF.

This clonotype was recorded many times. The chain recombines TRBV12-3 or TRBV12-4 with TRBJ1-2; possibly TRBD1 for D (6 bases). This CDR3 spans 12 amino acids. Trimming shortened V by 3 bases and J by 6 bases, and 8 bases separated the two germline ends. The CDR3 sequence is CASSFSGDGYTF. CDR3 in DNA: TGTGCCAGCAGTTTTTCAGGGGATGGCTACACCTTC.

A few counts support this clonotype. The chain carries TRBV29-1 and TRBJ1-2, with TRBD1 matching 11 bases. Germline loops: CDR1 SQVTM, CDR2 ANQGSEA. V gave up 7 bases and J gave up 8 bases; unmatched junction bases: 9. The CDR3 consists of 13 residues. The CDR3 reads CSAAEDRGRGYTF. In DNA, the CDR3 is TGCAGCGCCGCTGAGGACAGGGGGCGCGGCTACACCTTC. Combining the CDR3 with reference TRBV29-1 and TRBJ1-2 gives the whole variable domain SAVISQKPSRDICQRGTSLTIQCQVDSQVTMMFWYRQQPGQSLTLIATANQGSEATYESGFVIDKFPISRPNLTFSTLTVSNMSPEDSSIYLCSAAEDRGRGYTFGSGTRLTVV.

In its sample, this clonotype was seen many times. The chain has TRBV5-1 and TRBJ2-6; TRBD1 aligns across 9 bases. This CDR3 is built from 16 residues. CDR1 is SGHRS and CDR2 is YFSETQ in the germline V gene. Losses at the gene ends were 7 bases for V and 2 bases for J; bases not matched to a gene: 7. CDR3 sequence: CASGPGTGTGANVLTF. CDR3 nucleotides: TGCGCCAGCGGTCCCGGGACAGGGACTGGGGCCAACGTCCTGACTTTC. Full variable domain (remainder filled in from reference TRBV5-1 and TRBJ2-6): KAGVTQTPRYLIKTRGQQVTLSCSPISGHRSVSWYQQTPGQGLQFLFEYFSETQRNKGNFPGRFSGRQFSNSRSEMNVSTLELGDSALYLCASGPGTGTGANVLTFGAGSRLTVL.

The genes are TRBV24-1 and TRBJ1-3; the D gene is possibly TRBD1 (6 bases). Trimming took off 9 bases at V and 3 bases at J, with 11 bases between the two ends. CDR1 is KGHDR, CDR2 SFDVKD, per germline. The CDR3 sequence is 13 residues long. The CDR3, as DNA: TGTGCCACCGTGGGGGCTGATGGAAACACCATATATTTT. Its translation is CATVGADGNTIYF.

The chain couples TRBV2 to TRBJ2-7, with TRBD1 matching 8 bases. V lost 6 bases and J lost 9; bases outside the gene matches: 13. The CDR3 extends over 14 amino acids. The V gene's germline CDR1 is SNHLY and CDR2 FYNNEI. In DNA form, the CDR3 reads TGTGCCAGCAGGGGACCGGGACAGGTAATACGGCAGTACTTC. Translated, it gives CASRGPGQVIRQYF.

This clonotype has more than one count but fewer than ten. J is TRBJ2-7 and V is TRBV27; tentatively, D is TRBD2 (6 bases). The CDR3 length is 14 residues. V shed 5 bases and J shed 3 bases, with 14 bases lying between them. From germline, CDR1 is MNHEY and CDR2 SMNVEV (reference sequence). The CDR3 DNA is TGTGCCAGCAGTGCGGGGCTACTAAGCTACGAGCAGTACTTC. Translating gives CASSAGLLSYEQYF.

This clonotype has only a few counts. The rearrangement joins TRBV9 to TRBJ2-5; D is possibly TRBD2 (5 bases). Germline values: CDR1 SGDLS, CDR2 YYNGEE. The CDR3 is 15 amino acids. Trimming removed 0 bases from V and 2 bases from J, with 11 bases in between. CDR3 sequence reads: CASSVAPTNQETQYF. The CDR3 DNA is TGTGCCAGCAGCGTAGCCCCGACTAATCAAGAGACCCAGTACTTC.

This clonotype was seen more than once but under ten times. The chain combines TRBV24-1 with TRBJ2-7, with D possibly being TRBD1 (5 bases). The CDR3 covers 15 residues. The germline V and J ends were trimmed by 0 bases and 2 bases, with 10 bases remaining between them. Germline CDR1 KGHDR, CDR2 SFDVKD. CDR3 protein: CATSDLKGQTYEQYF. CDR3 sequence (DNA): TGTGCCACCAGTGATTTGAAGGGGCAAACCTACGAGCAGTACTTC.

This clonotype was observed a few times. The chain combines TRBV20-1 with TRBJ1-5; 7 nucleotides line up with TRBD1. Unmatched junction bases numbered 11, after V lost 6 bases and J lost 3 bases. Germline V CDR1 and CDR2: DFQATT, SNEGSKA (reference sequence). The CDR3 extends over 15 amino acids. CDR3 sequence: CSAQISGTVNQPQHF. The CDR3 DNA reads TGCAGTGCACAGATCTCCGGGACAGTCAATCAGCCCCAGCATTTT.

The chain links TRBV5-5 to TRBJ1-1; no definite D call. Germline assignment: CDR1 SGHKS and CDR2 YYEKEE (reference sequence). The CDR3 covers 11 residues. V gave up 1 base and J gave up 12 bases, with 10 bases separating them. The CDR3 bases are TGTGCCAGCAGCTTGCGGGCCGAGTCTTTCTTT. Amino acid sequence: CASSLRAESFF.

This clonotype occurred a few times. The chain employs TRBV10-2 and TRBJ2-7; 7 positions agree with TRBD2. The germline gives CDR1 WSHSY, CDR2 SAAADI. With V trimmed by 0 bases and J by 1 base, 6 bases remained unmatched. This CDR3 has 16 residues. As DNA, the CDR3 is TGCGCCAGCAGTGAGTCAAAGGCTAGCGGTTCCTACGAGCAGTACTTC. Its translation is CASSESKASGSYEQYF.

This clonotype was observed a few times. The V and J genes are TRBV29-1 and TRBJ2-7, with 9 nucleotides matching TRBD1. Germline V gives CDR1 SQVTM, CDR2 ANQGSEA. CDR3 length: 16 amino acids. Trimming at V came to 2 bases and at J to 0 bases, leaving 8 bases not matched to a gene. The CDR3 DNA is TGCAGCGTTGAATCGGGCAGGACAGGGGACTCCTACGAGCAGTACTTC. As protein: CSVESGRTGDSYEQYF.

This clonotype was observed at least ten times. The gene calls are TRBV12-3 or TRBV12-4 and TRBJ1-5, with D perhaps TRBD1 (6 bases). The CDR3 is made up of 13 amino acids. The ends were cut back, 8 bases at V and 1 base at J, with 9 bases in the middle. The CDR3 loop is CASGRGSNQPQHF. The CDR3 nucleotides are TGTGCCAGCGGAAGGGGGAGCAATCAGCCCCAGCATTTT.

The V call is TRBV7-9, the J call TRBJ2-4, with D possibly matching TRBD1 (5 bases). Deletions cut 4 bases from V and 6 bases from J, with 19 bases between. The CDR3 totals 16 residues. From germline, CDR1 is SEHNR and CDR2 FQNEAQ (reference sequence). The CDR3 is CASSSSRQLPGNIQYF. In DNA, the CDR3 is TGTGCCAGCAGCTCAAGCCGACAGCTACCCGGAAACATTCAGTACTTC. The full variable domain, its missing parts supplied by reference TRBV7-9 and TRBJ2-4, is DTGVSQNPRHKITKRGQNVTFRCDPISEHNRLYWYRQTLGQGPEFLTYFQNEAQLEKSRLLSDRFSAERPKGSFSTLEIQRTEQGDSAMYLCASSSSRQLPGNIQYFGAGTRLSVL.